The T cell receptor (beta chain) described here comes from a study of blood T cell repertoires in COVID-19. Study background: Sites in the United States, Italy and Spain provided acute and convalescent COVID-19 samples. PBMCs, B-cell-depleted T cells, or T cells were the source of the cDNA or gDNA that made up the material.

This CDR3 has 12 residues. With 10 bases clipped from V and 6 bases from J, the junction kept 4 bases outside the gene matches. The germline gives CDR1 LNHDA, CDR2 SQIVND (reference sequence). Methods used by the authors: It was from reference gene primer amplification that nucleated cell counts were estimated. Profiling relied on immunoSEQ multiplex PCR, and the TCRdb table lists in-frame clones only, not all of them. V, J and clone size are those of that table, while D and trimming were read from the DNA. This table has around 170,000 clones, approximately 80% appearing once. Sequencing used PBMCs or T cells enriched from blood (not recorded which). The chain is built from TRBV19 and TRBJ1-4; 8 bases line up with TRBD1. The source is a woman between 50 and 59 years old who had recovered from COVID-19. The CDR3: CATSDRDEKLFF. The CDR3 region has the DNA TGTGCCACCTCGGACAGGGATGAAAAACTGTTTTTT.